The rows below give T cell receptor beta chains drawn from one sample of a study of cytomegalovirus exposure and HLA in healthy donors. The method was immunoSEQ multiplex PCR; TCRdb's version includes in-frame clones alone and lacks a portion of them. The sample yields 150,000 to 200,000 clones, about 81% seen once. The specimen sequenced was PBMCs. The receptor source for this set is a woman in her fifties or sixties in good health and CMV-seropositive. Both conserved end residues are part of each CDR3. The D gene is left open where the match is weak. Some rows mark clone size as missing; the rest say once, few, many or name a class of expanded clone.

CDR3aa: CASSRTGLSSYEQYF; CDR3nt: TGCGCCAGCAGCCGGACAGGCCTGAGCTCCTACGAGCAGTACTTC; v_gene: TRBV4-1; len: 15; j_gene: TRBJ2-7; abundance: -; d_gene: TRBD1
CDR3aa: CASSLLQGNTGELFF; CDR3nt: TGTGCCAGCAGCTTATTACAGGGGAACACCGGGGAGCTGTTTTTT; v_gene: TRBV7-6; len: 15; j_gene: TRBJ2-2; abundance: -; d_gene: -
CDR3aa: CATSGSDRDEQYF; CDR3nt: TGTGCCACCAGCGGGAGCGACAGGGACGAGCAGTACTTC; v_gene: TRBV15; len: 13; j_gene: TRBJ2-7; abundance: -; d_gene: TRBD1
CDR3aa: CASSYSGQTSNQPQHF; CDR3nt: TGTGCCAGCAGTTACTCCGGACAGACTAGCAATCAGCCCCAGCATTTT; v_gene: TRBV6-7; len: 16; j_gene: TRBJ1-5; abundance: -; d_gene: -
CDR3aa: CASKTRDLRGTEAFF; CDR3nt: TGTGCCAGCAAAACTAGGGACTTACGAGGGACTGAAGCTTTCTTT; v_gene: TRBV6-5; len: 15; j_gene: TRBJ1-1; abundance: -; d_gene: -
CDR3aa: CASGAYRAYTF; CDR3nt: TGTGCCAGCGGGGCTTATCGAGCCTACACCTTC; v_gene: TRBV9; len: 11; j_gene: TRBJ1-2; abundance: -; d_gene: -
CDR3aa: CASRGDRHEQYF; CDR3nt: TGTGCCAGCAGGGGGGACAGACACGAGCAGTACTTC; v_gene: TRBV6-5; len: 12; j_gene: TRBJ2-7; abundance: -; d_gene: TRBD1
CDR3aa: CASTSRPGRNTEAFF; CDR3nt: TGTGCCAGCACAAGCAGACCTGGGCGGAACACTGAAGCTTTCTTT; v_gene: TRBV6-5; len: 15; j_gene: TRBJ1-1; abundance: few; d_gene: -
CDR3aa: CASSRTGGMGNTIYF; CDR3nt: TGCGCCAGCAGCCGGACAGGGGGCATGGGAAACACCATATATTTT; v_gene: TRBV5-1; len: 15; j_gene: TRBJ1-3; abundance: -; d_gene: TRBD1
CDR3aa: CASSGRGEAFF; CDR3nt: TGTGCCAGCAGCGGCAGGGGTGAAGCTTTCTTT; v_gene: TRBV9; len: 11; j_gene: TRBJ1-1; abundance: few; d_gene: -
CDR3aa: CASRENRDSFNYGYTF; CDR3nt: TGTGCCAGTAGAGAAAACCGGGACAGCTTTAACTATGGCTACACCTTC; v_gene: TRBV19; len: 16; j_gene: TRBJ1-2; abundance: -; d_gene: TRBD1
CDR3aa: CASSYEAAGTGELFF; CDR3nt: TGTGCCAGCAGTTACGAGGCAGCCGGAACCGGGGAGCTGTTTTTT; v_gene: TRBV6-5; len: 15; j_gene: TRBJ2-2; abundance: -; d_gene: -
CDR3aa: CASSEYRSGGYTF; CDR3nt: TGTGCCAGCAGTGAATATAGGTCAGGGGGCTACACCTTC; v_gene: TRBV25-1; len: 13; j_gene: TRBJ1-2; abundance: -; d_gene: -
CDR3aa: CASSGGTSSYNEQFF; CDR3nt: TGTGCCAGCAGTGGAGGGACTAGCTCCTACAATGAGCAGTTCTTC; v_gene: TRBV2; len: 15; j_gene: TRBJ2-1; abundance: few; d_gene: TRBD2
CDR3aa: CATKTSGAQDTQYF; CDR3nt: TGTGCCACCAAGACTAGCGGGGCCCAAGATACGCAGTATTTT; v_gene: TRBV10-3; len: 14; j_gene: TRBJ2-3; abundance: -; d_gene: TRBD2
CDR3aa: CASSYVTGAEAFF; CDR3nt: TGTGCCAGCAGTTACGTTACAGGGGCTGAAGCTTTCTTT; v_gene: TRBV6-6; len: 13; j_gene: TRBJ1-1; abundance: -; d_gene: TRBD1
CDR3aa: CASSYPGQGEETQYF; CDR3nt: TGTGCCAGCAGCTATCCGGGACAGGGGGAAGAGACCCAGTACTTC; v_gene: TRBV11-1; len: 15; j_gene: TRBJ2-5; abundance: -; d_gene: TRBD1
CDR3aa: CASIPTSGVDEQYF; CDR3nt: TGCGCCAGCATTCCCACTAGCGGGGTCGACGAGCAGTACTTC; v_gene: TRBV10-2; len: 14; j_gene: TRBJ2-7; abundance: few; d_gene: TRBD2
CDR3aa: CASSLISSGGEQFF; CDR3nt: TGTGCCAGCAGCTTAATATCTAGCGGGGGTGAGCAGTTCTTC; v_gene: TRBV7-2; len: 14; j_gene: TRBJ2-1; abundance: -; d_gene: TRBD2
CDR3aa: CSVDRDRVGETQYF; CDR3nt: TGCAGCGTCGACCGGGACAGGGTTGGCGAGACCCAGTACTTC; v_gene: TRBV29-1; len: 14; j_gene: TRBJ2-5; abundance: -; d_gene: TRBD1
CDR3aa: CASSYTGRGANVLTF; CDR3nt: TGTGCCAGCAGTTACACAGGGCGAGGGGCCAACGTCCTGACTTTC; v_gene: TRBV5-6; len: 15; j_gene: TRBJ2-6; abundance: -; d_gene: -
CDR3aa: CAGGGLNTEAFF; CDR3nt: TGCGCCGGGGGGGGTCTGAACACTGAAGCTTTCTTT; v_gene: TRBV10-1; len: 12; j_gene: TRBJ1-1; abundance: -; d_gene: -
CDR3aa: CASSLGGDSGGTDTQYF; CDR3nt: TGTGCCAGCAGCTTAGGGGGGGATAGCGGGGGCACAGATACGCAGTATTTT; v_gene: TRBV5-4; len: 17; j_gene: TRBJ2-3; abundance: -; d_gene: TRBD2
CDR3aa: CASSGDRNYGYTF; CDR3nt: TGTGCCAGCAGCGGGGACAGAAACTATGGCTACACCTTC; v_gene: TRBV6-1; len: 13; j_gene: TRBJ1-2; abundance: -; d_gene: TRBD1
CDR3aa: CASSENVQGGEKLFF; CDR3nt: TGTGCCAGCAGTGAAAACGTACAGGGTGGCGAAAAACTGTTTTTT; v_gene: TRBV2; len: 15; j_gene: TRBJ1-4; abundance: -; d_gene: -
CDR3aa: CASSLQGASGDTQYF; CDR3nt: TGCGCCAGCAGCTTGCAGGGCGCGTCAGGAGATACGCAGTATTTT; v_gene: TRBV5-1; len: 15; j_gene: TRBJ2-3; abundance: -; d_gene: -
CDR3aa: CASCPGQGTTDTQYF; CDR3nt: TGCGCCAGCTGTCCGGGACAGGGAACCACAGATACGCAGTATTTT; v_gene: TRBV5-1; len: 15; j_gene: TRBJ2-3; abundance: -; d_gene: TRBD1
CDR3aa: CASSRGGTGGRLNQPQHF; CDR3nt: TGTGCCAGTAGTAGGGGGGGGACAGGGGGGCGTCTCAATCAGCCCCAGCATTTT; v_gene: TRBV19; len: 18; j_gene: TRBJ1-5; abundance: -; d_gene: TRBD1
CDR3aa: CASSRTGTGETNEKLFF; CDR3nt: TGCGCCAGCAGTCGTACCGGGACAGGGGAAACTAATGAAAAACTGTTTTTT; v_gene: TRBV4-1; len: 17; j_gene: TRBJ1-4; abundance: -; d_gene: TRBD1
CDR3aa: CASSEGTSGGQETQYF; CDR3nt: TGTGCCAGCAGCGAGGGGACTAGCGGGGGGCAAGAGACCCAGTACTTC; v_gene: TRBV9; len: 16; j_gene: TRBJ2-5; abundance: -; d_gene: TRBD2
CDR3aa: CASSPPSGAGELFF; CDR3nt: TGTGCCAGCAGCCCCCCTAGCGGGGCCGGGGAGCTGTTTTTT; v_gene: TRBV9; len: 14; j_gene: TRBJ2-2; abundance: -; d_gene: TRBD2
CDR3aa: CATSPGGSFLAFF; CDR3nt: TGTGCCACCAGCCCCGGTGGTAGCTTCTTGGCTTTCTTT; v_gene: TRBV15; len: 13; j_gene: TRBJ1-1; abundance: -; d_gene: -
CDR3aa: CASSRDRGEAFF; CDR3nt: TGTGCCAGCAGCCGGGACAGGGGGGAAGCTTTCTTT; v_gene: TRBV7-8; len: 12; j_gene: TRBJ1-1; abundance: -; d_gene: TRBD1